This T cell receptor (beta chain) was observed in a study of T cell responses to AZD1222 COVID-19 vaccine. The protocol was immunoSEQ multiplex PCR, while the TCRdb copy is restricted to in-frame clones and leaves out a portion. This sample has tens of thousands of clones, with 80% to 90% found just once. Details on this clone: No antigen is known for it.

Overall study findings and caveats: Baseline testing showed seropositivity in only 5 or 6 AZD1222 recipients. Nearly half of spike-specific TCRs reportedly target variant regions that are unmutated in the B.1.351 and B.1.1.7 variants. Researchers took repertoire samples only after the peak T cell response had come. With dominance at 160-218 and 743-854, vaccine-associated CD4 TCRs spanned spike.

The material sequenced was peripheral blood, taken on day 0 of AZD1222 vaccination. The sequence was collected from an adult in good health.

The CDR3 DNA reads TGTGCCAGCAGCCGTCCTAGCGGGGGGCACAATGAGCAGTTCTTC. Protein sequence: CASSRPSGGHNEQFF. The genes are TRBV5-4 and TRBJ2-1; 11 bases match TRBD2. The CDR3 spans 15 residues. V lost 4 bases, J lost 5 bases, and 5 bases stayed unmatched. Per germline, CDR1 SGHNT and CDR2 YYREEE (reference sequence).